This record covers a single T cell receptor (beta chain). This CDR3 comprises 14 residues. CDR1 LNHNV and CDR2 YYDKDF come from the germline V gene (reference sequence). Trimming took 7 bases from V and 4 from J, leaving 16 bases between them. Under the authors' procedure: Estimated nucleated cell counts came from reference gene primer amplification. Libraries were prepared by immunoSEQ multiplex PCR; TCRdb keeps only in-frame clonotypes and omits some of them. The V and J calls and the clone size are those of that table, but D and trimming were determined from the DNA. The sample has approximately 210,000 clones; 83% are singletons. These data belong to a study of blood T cell repertoires in COVID-19. Whole-study context: COVID-19 samples collected from the United States, Italy and Spain covered acute and convalescent phases. T cells, B-cell-depleted T cells, or PBMCs provided the cDNA or gDNA that served as material.

The receptor was isolated from a woman between 40 and 50 years old with active or convalescent COVID-19. The chain carries TRBV15 and TRBJ1-1, with a tentative D call TRBD1 (6 bases). Sequencing used peripheral blood. The chain's CDR3 is CATKTGPWSTEAFF. CDR3 nucleotide sequence: TGTGCCACCAAGACAGGACCTTGGAGCACTGAAGCTTTCTTT.